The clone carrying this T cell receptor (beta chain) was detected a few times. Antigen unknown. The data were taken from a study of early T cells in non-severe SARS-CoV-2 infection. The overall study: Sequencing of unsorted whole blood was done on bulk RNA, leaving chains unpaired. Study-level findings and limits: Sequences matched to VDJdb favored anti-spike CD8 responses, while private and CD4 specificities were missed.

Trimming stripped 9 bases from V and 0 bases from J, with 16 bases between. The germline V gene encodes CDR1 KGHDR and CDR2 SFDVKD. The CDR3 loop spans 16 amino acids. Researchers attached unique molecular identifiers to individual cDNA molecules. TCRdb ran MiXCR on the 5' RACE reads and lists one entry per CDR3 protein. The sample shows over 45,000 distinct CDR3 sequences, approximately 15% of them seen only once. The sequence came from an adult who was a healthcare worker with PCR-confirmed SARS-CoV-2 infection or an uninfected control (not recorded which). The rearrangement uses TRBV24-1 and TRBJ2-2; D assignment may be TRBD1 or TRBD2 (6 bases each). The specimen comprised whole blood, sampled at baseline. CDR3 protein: CATGGPRQSNTGELFF. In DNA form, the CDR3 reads TGTGCCACCGGGGGGCCAAGGCAGTCGAACACCGGGGAGCTGTTTTTT.